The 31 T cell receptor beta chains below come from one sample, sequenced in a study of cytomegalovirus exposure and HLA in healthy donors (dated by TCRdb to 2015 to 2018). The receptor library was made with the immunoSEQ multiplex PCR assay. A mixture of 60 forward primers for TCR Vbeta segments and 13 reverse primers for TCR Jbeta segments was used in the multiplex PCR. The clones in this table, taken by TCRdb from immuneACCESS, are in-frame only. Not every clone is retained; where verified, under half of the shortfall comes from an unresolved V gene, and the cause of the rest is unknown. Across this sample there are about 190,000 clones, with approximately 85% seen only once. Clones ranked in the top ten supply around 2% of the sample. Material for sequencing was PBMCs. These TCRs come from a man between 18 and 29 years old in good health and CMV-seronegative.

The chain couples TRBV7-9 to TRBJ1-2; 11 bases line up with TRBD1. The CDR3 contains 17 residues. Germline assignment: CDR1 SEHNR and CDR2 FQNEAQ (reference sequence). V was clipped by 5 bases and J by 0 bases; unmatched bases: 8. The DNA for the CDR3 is TGTGCCAGCAGCCTAGGACAGGGGGCTCCCTCTAACTATGGCTACACCTTC. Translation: CASSLGQGAPSNYGYTF.

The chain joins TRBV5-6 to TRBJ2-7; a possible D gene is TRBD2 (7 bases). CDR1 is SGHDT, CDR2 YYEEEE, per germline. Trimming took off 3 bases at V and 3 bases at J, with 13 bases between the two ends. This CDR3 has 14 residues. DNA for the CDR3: TGTGCCAGCAGCTCACGGGGGGCGGGCTACGAGCAGTACTTC. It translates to CASSSRGAGYEQYF.

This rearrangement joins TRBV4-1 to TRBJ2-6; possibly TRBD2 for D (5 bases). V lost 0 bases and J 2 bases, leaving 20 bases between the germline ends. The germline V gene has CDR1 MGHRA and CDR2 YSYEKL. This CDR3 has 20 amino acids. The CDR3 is CASSQDGPGKGDTGANVLTF. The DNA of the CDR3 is TGCGCCAGCAGCCAAGATGGGCCGGGAAAGGGAGACACTGGGGCCAACGTCCTGACTTTC.

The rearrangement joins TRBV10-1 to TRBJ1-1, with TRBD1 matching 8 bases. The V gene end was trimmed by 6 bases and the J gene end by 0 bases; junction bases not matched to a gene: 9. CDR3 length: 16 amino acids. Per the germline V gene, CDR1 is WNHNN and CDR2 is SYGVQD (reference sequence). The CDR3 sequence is CASRWTGWPMNTEAFF. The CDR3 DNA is TGCGCCAGCAGATGGACAGGGTGGCCCATGAACACTGAAGCTTTCTTT.

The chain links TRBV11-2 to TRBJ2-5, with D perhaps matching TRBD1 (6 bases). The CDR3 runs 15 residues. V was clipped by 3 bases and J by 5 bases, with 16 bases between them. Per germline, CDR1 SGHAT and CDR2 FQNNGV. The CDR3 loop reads CASSLSSGGSETQYF. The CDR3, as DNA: TGTGCCAGCAGCTTGTCCAGTGGGGGCTCGGAGACCCAGTACTTC.

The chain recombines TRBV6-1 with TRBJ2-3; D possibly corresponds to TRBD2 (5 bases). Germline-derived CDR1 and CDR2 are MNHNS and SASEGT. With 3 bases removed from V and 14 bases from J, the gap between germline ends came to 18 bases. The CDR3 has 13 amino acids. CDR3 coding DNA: TGTGCCAGCAGTGACAGCGAGGGAGCGTCGTGGTATTTT. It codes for CASSDSEGASWYF.

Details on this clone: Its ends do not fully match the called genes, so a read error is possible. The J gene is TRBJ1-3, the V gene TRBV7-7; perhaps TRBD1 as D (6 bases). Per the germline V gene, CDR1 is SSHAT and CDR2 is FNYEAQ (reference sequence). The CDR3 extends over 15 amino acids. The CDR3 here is CASSDTGSAGNTIYF. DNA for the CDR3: TGTGCTAGCAGCGATACAGGGTCGGCCGGAAACACCATATATTTT.

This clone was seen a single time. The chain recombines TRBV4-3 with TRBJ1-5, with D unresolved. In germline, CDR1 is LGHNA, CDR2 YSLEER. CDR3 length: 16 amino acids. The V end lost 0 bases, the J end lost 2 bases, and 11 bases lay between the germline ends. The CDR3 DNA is TGCGCCAGCAGCCAAGATTCGTGGAGGGGCAATCAGCCCCAGCATTTT. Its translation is CASSQDSWRGNQPQHF.

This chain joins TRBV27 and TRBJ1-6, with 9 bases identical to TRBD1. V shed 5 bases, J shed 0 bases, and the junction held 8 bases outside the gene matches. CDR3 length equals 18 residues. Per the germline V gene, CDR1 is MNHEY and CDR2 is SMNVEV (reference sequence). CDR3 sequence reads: CASSLLGTGSSYNSPLHF. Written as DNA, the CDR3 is TGTGCCAGCAGTCTCTTAGGGACAGGGAGCTCCTATAATTCACCCCTCCACTTT.

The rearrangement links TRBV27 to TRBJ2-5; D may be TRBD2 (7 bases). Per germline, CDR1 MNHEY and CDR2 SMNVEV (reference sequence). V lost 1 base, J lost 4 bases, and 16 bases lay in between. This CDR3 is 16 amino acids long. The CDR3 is CASSLYGGPWGETQYF. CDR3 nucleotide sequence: TGTGCCAGCAGTTTATACGGGGGGCCCTGGGGAGAGACCCAGTACTTC.

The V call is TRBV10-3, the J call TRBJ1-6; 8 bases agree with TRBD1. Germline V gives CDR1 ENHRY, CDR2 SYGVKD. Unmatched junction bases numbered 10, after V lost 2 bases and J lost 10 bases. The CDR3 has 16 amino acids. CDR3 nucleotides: TGTGCCATCAGTGAGCCGCCGGACAGGGCTTCGTCACCCCTCCACTTT. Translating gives CAISEPPDRASSPLHF.

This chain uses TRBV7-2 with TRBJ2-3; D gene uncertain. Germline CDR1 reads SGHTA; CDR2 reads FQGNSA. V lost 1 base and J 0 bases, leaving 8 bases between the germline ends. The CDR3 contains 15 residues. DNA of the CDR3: TGTGCCAGCAGCTTAGTGATCGGTAGCACAGATACGCAGTATTTT. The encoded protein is CASSLVIGSTDTQYF.

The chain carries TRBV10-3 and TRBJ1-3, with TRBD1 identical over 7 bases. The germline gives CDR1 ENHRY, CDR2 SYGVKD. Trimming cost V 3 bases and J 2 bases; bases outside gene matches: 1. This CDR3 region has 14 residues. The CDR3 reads CAISEDRAGNTIYF. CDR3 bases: TGTGCCATCAGTGAAGACAGGGCTGGAAACACCATATATTTT.

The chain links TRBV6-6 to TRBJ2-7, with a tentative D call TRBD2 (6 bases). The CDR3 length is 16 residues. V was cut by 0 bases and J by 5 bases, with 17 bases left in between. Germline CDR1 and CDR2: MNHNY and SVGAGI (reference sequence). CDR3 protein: CASSYSRRARDDEQYF. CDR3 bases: TGTGCCAGCAGTTACTCGAGGAGGGCGCGGGATGACGAGCAGTACTTC.

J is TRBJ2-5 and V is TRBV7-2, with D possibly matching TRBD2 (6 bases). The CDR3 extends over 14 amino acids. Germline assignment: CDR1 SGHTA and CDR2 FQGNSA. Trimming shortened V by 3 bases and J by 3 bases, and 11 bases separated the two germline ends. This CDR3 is CASSFVGLEETQYF. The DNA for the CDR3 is TGTGCCAGCAGCTTTGTGGGACTTGAAGAGACCCAGTACTTC.

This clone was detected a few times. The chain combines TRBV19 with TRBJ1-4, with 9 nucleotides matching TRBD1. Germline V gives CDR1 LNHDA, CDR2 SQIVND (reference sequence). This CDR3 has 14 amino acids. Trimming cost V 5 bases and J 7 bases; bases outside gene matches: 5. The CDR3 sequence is CASSVTGGREKLFF. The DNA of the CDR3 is TGTGCCAGTAGTGTTACAGGGGGCCGTGAAAAACTGTTTTTT. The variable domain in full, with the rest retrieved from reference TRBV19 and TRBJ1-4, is DGGITQSPKYLFRKEGQNVTLSCEQNLNHDAMYWYRQDPGQGLRLIYYSQIVNDFQKGDIAEGYSVSREKKESFPLTVTSAQKNPTAFYLCASSVTGGREKLFFGSGTQLSVL.

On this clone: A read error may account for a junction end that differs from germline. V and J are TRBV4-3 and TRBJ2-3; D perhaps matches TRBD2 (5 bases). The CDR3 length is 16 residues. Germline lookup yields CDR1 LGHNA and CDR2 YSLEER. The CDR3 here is CAGSQVILGGTDTQYF. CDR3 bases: TGCGCCGGCAGCCAAGTCATACTAGGAGGAACAGATACGCAGTATTTT.

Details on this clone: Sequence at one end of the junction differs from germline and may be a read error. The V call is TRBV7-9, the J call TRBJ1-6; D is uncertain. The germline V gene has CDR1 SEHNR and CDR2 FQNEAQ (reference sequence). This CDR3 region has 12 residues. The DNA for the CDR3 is TGTTCCAGCAGCTTAGAACACTCACCCCTCCACTTT. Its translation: CSSSLEHSPLHF.

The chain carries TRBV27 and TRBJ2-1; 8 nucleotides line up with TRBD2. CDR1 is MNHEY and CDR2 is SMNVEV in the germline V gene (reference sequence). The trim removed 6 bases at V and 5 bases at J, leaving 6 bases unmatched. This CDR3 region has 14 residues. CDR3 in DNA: TGTGCCAGCAGAACGGGGGGGAACCACAATGAGCAGTTCTTC. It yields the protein CASRTGGNHNEQFF.

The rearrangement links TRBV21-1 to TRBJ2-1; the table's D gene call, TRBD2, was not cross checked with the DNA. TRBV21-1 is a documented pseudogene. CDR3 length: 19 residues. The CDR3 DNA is TGTGCCAGCACCAAAGTGGGGGTTCTCCGGCGGGAGTCGGTTGGTGAGCAGTTCTTC. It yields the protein CASTKVGVLRRESVGEQFF.

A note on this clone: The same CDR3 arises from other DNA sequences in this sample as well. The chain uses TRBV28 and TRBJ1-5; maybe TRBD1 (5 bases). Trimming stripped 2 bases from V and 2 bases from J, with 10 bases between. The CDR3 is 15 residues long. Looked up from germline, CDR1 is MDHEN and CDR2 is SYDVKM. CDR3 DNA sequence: TGTGCCAGCAGTTTACCGGGGGTGGGCAATCAGCCCCAGCATTTT. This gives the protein CASSLPGVGNQPQHF.

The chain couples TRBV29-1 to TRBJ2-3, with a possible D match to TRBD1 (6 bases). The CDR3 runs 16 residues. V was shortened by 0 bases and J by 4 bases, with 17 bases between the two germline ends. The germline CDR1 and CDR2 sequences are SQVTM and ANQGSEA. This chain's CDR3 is CSVEDQGRLLADTQYF. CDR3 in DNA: TGCAGCGTTGAAGACCAGGGGAGACTACTTGCAGATACGCAGTATTTT.

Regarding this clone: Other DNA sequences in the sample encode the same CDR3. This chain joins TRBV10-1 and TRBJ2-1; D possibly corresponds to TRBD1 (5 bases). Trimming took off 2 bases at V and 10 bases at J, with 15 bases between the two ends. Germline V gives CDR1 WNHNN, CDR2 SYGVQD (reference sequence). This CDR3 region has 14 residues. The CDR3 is CASSETTRAVEQFF. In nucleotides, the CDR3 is TGCGCCAGCAGTGAGACAACCAGGGCAGTCGAGCAGTTCTTC.

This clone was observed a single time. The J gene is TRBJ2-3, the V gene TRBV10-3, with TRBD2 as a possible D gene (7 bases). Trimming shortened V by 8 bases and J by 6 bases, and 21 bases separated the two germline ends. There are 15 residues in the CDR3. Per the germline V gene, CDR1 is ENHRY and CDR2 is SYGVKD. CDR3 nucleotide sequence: TGTGCCATCTCCCGAGCCGGGGGGCCTCTGGATACGCAGTATTTT. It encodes CAISRAGGPLDTQYF.

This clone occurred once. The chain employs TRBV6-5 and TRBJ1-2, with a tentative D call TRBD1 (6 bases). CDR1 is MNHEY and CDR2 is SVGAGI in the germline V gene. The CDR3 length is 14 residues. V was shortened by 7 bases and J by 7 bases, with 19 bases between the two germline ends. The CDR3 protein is CASTKGGGQGGYTF. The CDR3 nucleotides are TGTGCCAGCACCAAAGGGGGAGGGCAGGGTGGCTACACCTTC.

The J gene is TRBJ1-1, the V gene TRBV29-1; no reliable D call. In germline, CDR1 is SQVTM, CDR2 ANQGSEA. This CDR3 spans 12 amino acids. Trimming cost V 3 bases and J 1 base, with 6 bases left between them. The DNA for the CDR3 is TGCAGCGTTGACAGGCCGAACACTGAAGCTTTCTTT. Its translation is CSVDRPNTEAFF.

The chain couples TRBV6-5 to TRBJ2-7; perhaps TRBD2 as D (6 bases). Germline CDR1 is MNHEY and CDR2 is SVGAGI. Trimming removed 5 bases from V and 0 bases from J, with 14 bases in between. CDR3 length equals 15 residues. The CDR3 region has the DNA TGTGCCAGCAGTCGTACGGTGGGAGGCTCCTACGAGCAGTACTTC. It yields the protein CASSRTVGGSYEQYF.

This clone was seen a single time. The CDR3 DNA follows: TGTGCCAGCAGCTCCGGGACTATTGGGGGCTACACCTTC. This translates into CASSSGTIGGYTF. The chain has TRBV5-6 and TRBJ1-2; perhaps TRBD1 as D (5 bases). Germline CDR1 reads SGHDT; CDR2 reads YYEEEE. V shed 3 bases and J shed 8 bases, with 14 bases lying between them. The CDR3 has 13 residues. The full variable domain, completed using reference TRBV5-6 and TRBJ1-2, is DAGVTQSPTHLIKTRGQQVTLRCSPKSGHDTVSWYQQALGQGPQFIFQYYEEEERQRGNFPDRFSGHQFPNYSSELNVNALLLGDSALYLCASSSGTIGGYTFGSGTRLTVV.

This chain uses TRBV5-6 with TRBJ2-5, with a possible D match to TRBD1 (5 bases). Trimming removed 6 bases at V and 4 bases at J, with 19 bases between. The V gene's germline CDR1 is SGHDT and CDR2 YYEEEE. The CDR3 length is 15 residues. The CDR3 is CASTSTRDRRETQYF. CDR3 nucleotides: TGTGCCAGCACCTCAACGCGCGACAGACGAGAGACCCAGTACTTC.

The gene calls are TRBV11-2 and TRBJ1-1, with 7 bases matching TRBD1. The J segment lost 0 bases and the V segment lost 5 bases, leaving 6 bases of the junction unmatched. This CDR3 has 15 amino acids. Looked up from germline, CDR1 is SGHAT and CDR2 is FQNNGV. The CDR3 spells CASSPNRGLNTEAFF. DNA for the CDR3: TGTGCCAGCAGCCCCAACAGGGGACTGAACACTGAAGCTTTCTTT. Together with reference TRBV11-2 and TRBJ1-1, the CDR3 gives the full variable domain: EAGVAQSPRYKIIEKRQSVAFWCNPISGHATLYWYQQILGQGPKLLIQFQNNGVVDDSQLPKDRFSAERLKGVDSTLKIQPAKLEDSAVYLCASSPNRGLNTEAFFGQGTRLTVV.

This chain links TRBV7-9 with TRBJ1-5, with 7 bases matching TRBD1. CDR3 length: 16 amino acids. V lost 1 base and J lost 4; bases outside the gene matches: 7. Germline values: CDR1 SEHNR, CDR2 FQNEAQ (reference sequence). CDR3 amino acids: CASSLGGGGVNQPQHF. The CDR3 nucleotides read TGTGCCAGCAGCTTAGGTGGAGGGGGCGTGAATCAGCCCCAGCATTTT.